These T cell receptor beta chains were read from a single sample in a study of cytomegalovirus exposure and HLA in healthy donors. Assay used: immunoSEQ multiplex PCR; TCRdb lists only in-frame clones, some missing. Here the sample spans about 150,000 clones, about 80% being singletons. Specimen: PBMCs. The receptors originated from a man aged 35 to 55 in good health and CMV-seronegative. Each CDR3 is given with its conserved first and last residue. Fields, in order: clone size, D gene, V gene, J gene, CDR3 DNA, CDR3 protein. A D gene is named only where the DNA matches it firmly. Clone size is shown for a subset of rows, as once, few, many or a class of expanded clone.

size: few; D: TRBD2; V: TRBV10-3; J: TRBJ2-5; DNA: TGTGCCAGCAGTGAATGGCGGGGGGCGACTGAAGAGACCCAGTACTTC; CDR3: CASSEWRGATEETQYF
size: -; D: TRBD1; V: TRBV7-8; J: TRBJ1-4; DNA: TGTGCCAGCAGCTCAAACCTGGGACAGGGTAATGAAAAACTGTTTTTT; CDR3: CASSSNLGQGNEKLFF
size: -; D: -; V: TRBV6-5; J: TRBJ1-2; DNA: TGTGCCAGCAGTTCGGACTTCGGGTCTGTCCATGGCTACACCTTC; CDR3: CASSSDFGSVHGYTF
size: -; D: TRBD2; V: TRBV13; J: TRBJ2-2; DNA: TGTGCCAGCAGTTCACTAGCGGGAGTCGGCGGCGACACCGGGGAGCTGTTTTTT; CDR3: CASSSLAGVGGDTGELFF
size: -; D: TRBD1; V: TRBV5-1; J: TRBJ2-7; DNA: TGCGCCAGCAGTTCCGGGACAGGGGTGTTCGAGCAGTACTTC; CDR3: CASSSGTGVFEQYF
size: -; D: TRBD2; V: TRBV6-6; J: TRBJ2-5; DNA: TGTGCCAGCAGTAATCTAGCGGGAGACCCCTCAGAGACCCAGTACTTC; CDR3: CASSNLAGDPSETQYF
size: -; D: TRBD1; V: TRBV30; J: TRBJ2-7; DNA: TGTGCCTGGAGTTCCGGACAGGGGGTCTACGAGCAGTACTTC; CDR3: CAWSSGQGVYEQYF
size: -; D: TRBD2; V: TRBV19; J: TRBJ2-5; DNA: TGTGCCAGTACACCCGGGACTAGCGGGAGAGGGGAGACCCAGTACTTC; CDR3: CASTPGTSGRGETQYF
size: few; D: -; V: TRBV6-5; J: TRBJ1-5; DNA: TGTGCCAGCAGTTACTCTCCCAGATATAGCAATCAGCCCCAGCATTTT; CDR3: CASSYSPRYSNQPQHF
size: -; D: -; V: TRBV6-5; J: TRBJ1-6; DNA: TGTGCCAGCAGGCGGGGGGCAAATTCACCTCTCCACTTT; CDR3: CASRRGANSPLHF
size: -; D: -; V: TRBV5-1; J: TRBJ2-6; DNA: TGCGCCAGCGAACGGACAGCAACCTCTGGGGCCAACGTCCTGACTTTC; CDR3: CASERTATSGANVLTF
size: once; D: -; V: TRBV4-1; J: TRBJ1-2; DNA: TGCGCCAGCAGCCAAGCTTATAACTATGGCTACACCTTC; CDR3: CASSQAYNYGYTF
size: few; D: -; V: TRBV28; J: TRBJ1-1; DNA: TGTGCCAGCAGTTTCAGGGGATTGAACACTGAAGCTTTCTTT; CDR3: CASSFRGLNTEAFF
size: -; D: -; V: TRBV7-7; J: TRBJ2-5; DNA: TGTGCCAGCAGCCGAGGGGGGGCAGGGTGGGGTGAGACCCAGTACTTC; CDR3: CASSRGGAGWGETQYF
size: -; D: TRBD1; V: TRBV7-6; J: TRBJ2-1; DNA: TGTGCCAGCAGCTCCCTTCTCCAGGGACAGGGACTGCACAATGAGCAGTTCTTC; CDR3: CASSSLLQGQGLHNEQFF
size: few; D: -; V: TRBV5-4; J: TRBJ1-1; DNA: TGTGCCAGCAGCCTCCAGGACAGAGCTGAAGCTTTCTTT; CDR3: CASSLQDRAEAFF
size: -; D: -; V: TRBV4-1; J: TRBJ2-7; DNA: TGCGCCAGCAGCCAAGTCCCTGCTAACTACGAGCAGTACTTC; CDR3: CASSQVPANYEQYF
size: few; D: TRBD2; V: TRBV15; J: TRBJ2-3; DNA: TGTGCCACCAGCAGAGAGGGGACTACGACAGATACGCAGTATTTT; CDR3: CATSREGTTTDTQYF
size: -; D: -; V: TRBV6-1; J: TRBJ1-5; DNA: TGTGCCAGCCACCACGAGGGCAGCAATCAGCCCCAGCATTTT; CDR3: CASHHEGSNQPQHF
size: -; D: -; V: TRBV7-9; J: TRBJ2-7; DNA: TGTGCCAGCAGCCTACAGGTTCCCCCGTCCGAGCAGTACTTC; CDR3: CASSLQVPPSEQYF
size: -; D: -; V: TRBV6-5; J: TRBJ2-2; DNA: TGTGCCAGCAGTTACAGCCCCAGCGGGTTCACCGGGGAGCTGTTTTTT; CDR3: CASSYSPSGFTGELFF
size: once; D: TRBD1; V: TRBV6-1; J: TRBJ1-1; DNA: TGTGCCAGCAGTGAAAGGACAGGCCAAGCTTTCTTT; CDR3: CASSERTGQAFF
size: -; D: TRBD1; V: TRBV4-3; J: TRBJ1-1; DNA: TGCGCCAGCAGTCAATTTGGACAGGGAGGCACTGAAGCTTTCTTT; CDR3: CASSQFGQGGTEAFF
size: -; D: -; V: TRBV7-2; J: TRBJ2-7; DNA: TGTGCCAGCAGCAGTGATGGAGACAGCCCATACGAGCAGTACTTC; CDR3: CASSSDGDSPYEQYF
size: few; D: -; V: TRBV6-1; J: TRBJ2-7; DNA: TGTGCCAGCAATTTTATGGTGGAGAATTCCTACGAGCAGTACTTC; CDR3: CASNFMVENSYEQYF
size: -; D: -; V: TRBV28; J: TRBJ2-7; DNA: TGTGCCAGCAGTCTCCAGGGCGCCTACGAGCAGTACTTC; CDR3: CASSLQGAYEQYF
size: -; D: -; V: TRBV28; J: TRBJ2-7; DNA: TGTGCCAGCAGCTCACAGGGCAGCTCCTACGAGCAGTACTTC; CDR3: CASSSQGSSYEQYF
size: -; D: TRBD1; V: TRBV7-9; J: TRBJ1-2; DNA: TGTGCCAGCAGCTTAATACCGGACCTCGGACAGGGACGCTACACCTTC; CDR3: CASSLIPDLGQGRYTF
size: -; D: TRBD2; V: TRBV7-6; J: TRBJ2-7; DNA: TGTGCCAGCAGCTCGACTAGCGGGAGCTACGAGCAGTACTTC; CDR3: CASSSTSGSYEQYF
size: -; D: -; V: TRBV6-1; J: TRBJ2-2; DNA: TGTGCCAGCAGTTCAGGGGACACCGGGGAGCTGTTTTTT; CDR3: CASSSGDTGELFF
size: once; D: TRBD1; V: TRBV19; J: TRBJ2-2; DNA: TGTGCCAGTAGTACTGAGACAGGGGTGGTATTGGGGGAGCTGTTTTTT; CDR3: CASSTETGVVLGELFF
size: -; D: TRBD2; V: TRBV7-9; J: TRBJ2-7; DNA: TGTGCCAGCAGCGAGACTAGCGGGGCCTACGAGCAGTACTTC; CDR3: CASSETSGAYEQYF
size: -; D: TRBD2; V: TRBV5-1; J: TRBJ2-3; DNA: TGCGCCAGCAGCTTGGGACTAGCGGGAGATCTTGGCACAGATACGCAGTATTTT; CDR3: CASSLGLAGDLGTDTQYF
size: -; D: TRBD2; V: TRBV29-1; J: TRBJ2-1; DNA: TGCAGCGCGAATGGAGCGGGGGGGTGGAATGAGCAGTTCTTC; CDR3: CSANGAGGWNEQFF
size: -; D: TRBD2; V: TRBV7-9; J: TRBJ2-5; DNA: TGTGCCAGCAGCTCTGGGGGGGAAAGAGGGACCCAGTACTTC; CDR3: CASSSGGERGTQYF
size: -; D: TRBD2; V: TRBV28; J: TRBJ2-4; DNA: TGTGCCAGCAGTTCTTATTATTCCGGACTAGCGAAAAACATTCAGTACTTC; CDR3: CASSSYYSGLAKNIQYF
size: few; D: TRBD1; V: TRBV7-9; J: TRBJ2-7; DNA: TGTTCCAGCAGCTTAGCGACAGGGGAAAGATTCTACGAGCAGTACTTC; CDR3: CSSSLATGERFYEQYF
size: few; D: -; V: TRBV5-1; J: TRBJ2-5; DNA: TGCGCCAGCAGCCTTCCGGGGGAGACCCAGTACTTC; CDR3: CASSLPGETQYF
size: -; D: -; V: TRBV30; J: TRBJ2-3; DNA: TGTGCCTGGATAGACGGGTTCGGCACAGATACGCAGTATTTT; CDR3: CAWIDGFGTDTQYF
size: -; D: -; V: TRBV13; J: TRBJ1-5; DNA: TGTGCCAGCAGCTTAGGGGGGGCGCGTTCTCAGCCCCAGCATTTT; CDR3: CASSLGGARSQPQHF
size: -; D: TRBD1; V: TRBV10-3; J: TRBJ2-7; DNA: TGTGCCACAAAACAGGGGGGTGGGTCCTACGAGCAGTACTTC; CDR3: CATKQGGGSYEQYF
size: -; D: -; V: TRBV6-5; J: TRBJ2-2; DNA: TGTGCCAGCATCGGTGGGAGCCACACCGGGGAGCTGTTTTTT; CDR3: CASIGGSHTGELFF
size: few; D: -; V: TRBV4-1; J: TRBJ1-5; DNA: TGCGCCAGCAGCCAAGGGGACACCCCCAATCAGCCCCAGCATTTT; CDR3: CASSQGDTPNQPQHF
size: -; D: TRBD1; V: TRBV6-5; J: TRBJ2-1; DNA: TGTGCCAGCAAATATACGGGACAGGGCTACAATGAGCAGTTCTTC; CDR3: CASKYTGQGYNEQFF
size: -; D: -; V: TRBV27; J: TRBJ2-7; DNA: TGTGCCAGCAGTTTGGGCCACGAGCAGTACTTC; CDR3: CASSLGHEQYF
size: once; D: -; V: TRBV11-2; J: TRBJ2-2; DNA: TGTGCCAGCAGCTTAGATTTAGGAGGGTCCGGGGAGCTGTTTTTT; CDR3: CASSLDLGGSGELFF